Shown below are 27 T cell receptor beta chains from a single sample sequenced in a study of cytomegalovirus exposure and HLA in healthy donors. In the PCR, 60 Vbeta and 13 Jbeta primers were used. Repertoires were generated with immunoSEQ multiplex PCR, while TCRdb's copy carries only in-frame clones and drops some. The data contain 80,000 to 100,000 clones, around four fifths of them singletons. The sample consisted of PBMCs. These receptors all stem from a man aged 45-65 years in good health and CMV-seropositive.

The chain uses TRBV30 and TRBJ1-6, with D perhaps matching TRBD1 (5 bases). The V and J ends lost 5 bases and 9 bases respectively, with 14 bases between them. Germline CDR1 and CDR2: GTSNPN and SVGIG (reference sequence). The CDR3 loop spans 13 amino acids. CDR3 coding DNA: TGTGCCTGGGGGAGGGCAGGGAGTTCACCCCTCCACTTT. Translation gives CAWGRAGSSPLHF.

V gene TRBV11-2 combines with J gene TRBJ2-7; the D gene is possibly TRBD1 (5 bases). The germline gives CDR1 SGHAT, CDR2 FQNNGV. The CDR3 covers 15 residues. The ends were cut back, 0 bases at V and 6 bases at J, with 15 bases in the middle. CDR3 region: CASSLDLIGALEQYF. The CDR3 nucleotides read TGTGCCAGCAGCTTAGATCTCATTGGGGCTCTCGAGCAGTACTTC.

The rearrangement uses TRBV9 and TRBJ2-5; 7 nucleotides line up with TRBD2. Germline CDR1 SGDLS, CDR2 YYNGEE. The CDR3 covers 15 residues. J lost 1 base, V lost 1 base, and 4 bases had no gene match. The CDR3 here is CASSVSGISQETQYF. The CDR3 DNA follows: TGTGCCAGCAGCGTAAGCGGGATCAGCCAAGAGACCCAGTACTTC.

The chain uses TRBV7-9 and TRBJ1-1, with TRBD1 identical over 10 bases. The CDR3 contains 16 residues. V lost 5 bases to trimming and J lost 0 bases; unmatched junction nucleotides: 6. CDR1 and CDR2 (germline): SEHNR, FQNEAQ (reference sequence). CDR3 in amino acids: CASSPTGGSMNTEAFF. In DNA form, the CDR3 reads TGTGCCAGCAGCCCGACAGGGGGCTCGATGAACACTGAAGCTTTCTTT.

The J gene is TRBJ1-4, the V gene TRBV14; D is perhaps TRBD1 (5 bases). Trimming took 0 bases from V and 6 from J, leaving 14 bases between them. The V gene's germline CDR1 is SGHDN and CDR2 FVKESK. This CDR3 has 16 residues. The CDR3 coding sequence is TGTGCCAGCAGCCAAGATAAGGGACTGCAGGATGAAAAACTGTTTTTT. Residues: CASSQDKGLQDEKLFF.

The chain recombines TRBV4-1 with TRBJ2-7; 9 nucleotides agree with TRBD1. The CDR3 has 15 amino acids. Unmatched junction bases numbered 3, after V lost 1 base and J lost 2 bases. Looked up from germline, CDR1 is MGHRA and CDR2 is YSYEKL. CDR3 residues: CASSQGDRAPYEQYF. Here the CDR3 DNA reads TGCGCCAGCAGCCAAGGGGACAGGGCCCCCTACGAGCAGTACTTC.

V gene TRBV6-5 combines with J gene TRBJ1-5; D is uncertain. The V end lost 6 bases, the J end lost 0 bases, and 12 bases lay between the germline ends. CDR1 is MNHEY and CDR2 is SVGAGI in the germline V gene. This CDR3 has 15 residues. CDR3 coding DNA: TGTGCCAGCAGAGGGAGTACCTTTAGCAATCAGCCCCAGCATTTT. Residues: CASRGSTFSNQPQHF.

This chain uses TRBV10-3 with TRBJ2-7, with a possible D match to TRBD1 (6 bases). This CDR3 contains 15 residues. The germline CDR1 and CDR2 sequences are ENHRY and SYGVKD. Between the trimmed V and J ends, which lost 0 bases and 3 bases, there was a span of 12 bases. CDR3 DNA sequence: TGTGCCATCAGTGAGTCTGTGGACAGTTACTACGAGCAGTACTTC. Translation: CAISESVDSYYEQYF.

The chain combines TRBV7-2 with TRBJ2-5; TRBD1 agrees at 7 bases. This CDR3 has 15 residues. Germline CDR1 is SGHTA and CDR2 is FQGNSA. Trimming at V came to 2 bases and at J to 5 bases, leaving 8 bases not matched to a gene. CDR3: CASSLQLGGAETQYF. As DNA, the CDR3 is TGTGCCAGCAGCTTACAACTAGGGGGCGCGGAGACCCAGTACTTC. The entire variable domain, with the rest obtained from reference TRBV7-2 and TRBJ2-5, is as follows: GAGVSQSPSNKVTEKGKDVELRCDPISGHTALYWYRQSLGQGLEFLIYFQGNSAPDKSGLPSDRFSAERTGGSVSTLTIQRTQQEDSAVYLCASSLQLGGAETQYFGPGTRLLVL.

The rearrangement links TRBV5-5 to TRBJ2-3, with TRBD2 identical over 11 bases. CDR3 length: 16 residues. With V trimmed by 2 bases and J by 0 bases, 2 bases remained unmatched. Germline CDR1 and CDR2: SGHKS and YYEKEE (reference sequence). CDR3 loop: CASSFLAGGSTDTQYF. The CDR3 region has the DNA TGTGCCAGCAGCTTCCTAGCGGGGGGAAGCACAGATACGCAGTATTTT.

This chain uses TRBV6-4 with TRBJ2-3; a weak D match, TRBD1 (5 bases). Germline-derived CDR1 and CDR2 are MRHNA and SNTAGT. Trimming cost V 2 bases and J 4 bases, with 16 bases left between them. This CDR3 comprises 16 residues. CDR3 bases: TGTGCCAGCAGTGACAGGGGCGACTTCGTCGCAGATACGCAGTATTTT. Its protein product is CASSDRGDFVADTQYF.

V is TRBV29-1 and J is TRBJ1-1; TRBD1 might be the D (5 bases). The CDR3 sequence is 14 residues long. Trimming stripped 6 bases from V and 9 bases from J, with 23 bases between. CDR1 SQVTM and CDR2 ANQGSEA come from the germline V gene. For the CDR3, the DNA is TGCAGCGTCAGATGGGAGCGGGACCCTGGAAAAGCTTTCTTT. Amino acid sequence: CSVRWERDPGKAFF.

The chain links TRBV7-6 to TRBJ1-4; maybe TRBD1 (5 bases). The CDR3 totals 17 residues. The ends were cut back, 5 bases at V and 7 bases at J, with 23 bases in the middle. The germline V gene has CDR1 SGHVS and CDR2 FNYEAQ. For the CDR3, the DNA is TGTGCCAGCAGCCAAGCCATCGGGTCGGGTAGGGGTGAAAAACTGTTTTTT. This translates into CASSQAIGSGRGEKLFF.

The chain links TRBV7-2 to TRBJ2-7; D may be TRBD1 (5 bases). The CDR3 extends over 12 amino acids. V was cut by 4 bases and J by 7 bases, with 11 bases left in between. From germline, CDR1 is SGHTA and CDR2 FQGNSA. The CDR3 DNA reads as TGTGCCAGCAGCTCGGTAGGGGAAGAGCAGTACTTC. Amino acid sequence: CASSSVGEEQYF.

The CDR3 here is CASSPFQGYEQYF. Written as DNA, the CDR3 is TGTGCCAGCAGCCCCTTCCAGGGATACGAGCAGTACTTC. The rearrangement uses TRBV7-2 and TRBJ2-7, with TRBD1 as a possible D gene (5 bases). The germline CDR1 and CDR2 sequences are SGHTA and FQGNSA. V was shortened by 5 bases and J by 4 bases, with 12 bases between the two germline ends. The length of the CDR3 is 13 residues.

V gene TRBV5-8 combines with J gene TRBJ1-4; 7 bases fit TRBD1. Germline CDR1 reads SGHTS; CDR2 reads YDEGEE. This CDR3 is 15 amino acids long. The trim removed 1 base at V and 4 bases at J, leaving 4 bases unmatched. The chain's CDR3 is CASSLWDSRNEKLFF. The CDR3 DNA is TGTGCCAGCAGCTTGTGGGACAGCCGTAATGAAAAACTGTTTTTT.

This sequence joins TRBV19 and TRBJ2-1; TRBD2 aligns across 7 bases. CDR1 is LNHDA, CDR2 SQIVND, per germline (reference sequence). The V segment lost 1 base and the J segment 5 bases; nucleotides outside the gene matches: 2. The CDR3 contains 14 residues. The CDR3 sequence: CASSIGTRNNEQFF. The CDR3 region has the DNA TGTGCCAGTAGTATAGGGACTAGAAACAATGAGCAGTTCTTC.

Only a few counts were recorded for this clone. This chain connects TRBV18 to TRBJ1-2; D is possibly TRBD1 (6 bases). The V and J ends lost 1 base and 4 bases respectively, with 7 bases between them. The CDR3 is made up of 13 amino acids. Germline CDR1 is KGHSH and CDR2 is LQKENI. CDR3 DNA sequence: TGTGCCAGCTCACCACGACAGGCCTATGGCTACACCTTC. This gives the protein CASSPRQAYGYTF.

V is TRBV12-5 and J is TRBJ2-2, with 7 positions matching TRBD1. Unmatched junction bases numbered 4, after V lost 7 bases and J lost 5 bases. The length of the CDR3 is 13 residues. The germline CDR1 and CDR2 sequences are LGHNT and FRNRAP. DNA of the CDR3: TGTGCTAGTGACCAGGGGGTGACCGGGGAGCTGTTTTTT. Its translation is CASDQGVTGELFF. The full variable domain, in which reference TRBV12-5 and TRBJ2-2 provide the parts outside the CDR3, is DARVTQTPRHKVTEMGQEVTMRCQPILGHNTVFWYRQTMMQGLELLAYFRNRAPLDDSGMPKDRFSAEMPDATLATLKIQPSEPRDSAVYFCASDQGVTGELFFGEGSRLTVL.

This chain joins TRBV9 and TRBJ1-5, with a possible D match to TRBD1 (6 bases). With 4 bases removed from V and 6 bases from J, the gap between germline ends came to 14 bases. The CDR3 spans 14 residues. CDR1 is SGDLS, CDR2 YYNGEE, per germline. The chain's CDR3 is CASSFIGGSQPQHF. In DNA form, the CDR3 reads TGTGCCAGCAGCTTCATAGGGGGTAGTCAGCCCCAGCATTTT.

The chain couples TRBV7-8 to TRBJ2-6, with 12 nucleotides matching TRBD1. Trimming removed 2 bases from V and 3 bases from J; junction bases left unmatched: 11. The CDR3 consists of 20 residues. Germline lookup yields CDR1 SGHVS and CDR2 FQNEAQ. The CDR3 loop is CASSLRAGTGGSGGANVLTF. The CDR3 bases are TGTGCCAGCAGCTTAAGGGCCGGGACAGGGGGCAGCGGTGGGGCCAACGTCCTGACTTTC.

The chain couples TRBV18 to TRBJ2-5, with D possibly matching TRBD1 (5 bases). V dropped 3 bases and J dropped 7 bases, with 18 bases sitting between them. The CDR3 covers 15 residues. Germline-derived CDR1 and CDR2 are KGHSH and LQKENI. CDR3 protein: CASSPTATIDWTQYF. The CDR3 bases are TGTGCCAGCTCACCGACAGCTACAATCGATTGGACCCAGTACTTC.

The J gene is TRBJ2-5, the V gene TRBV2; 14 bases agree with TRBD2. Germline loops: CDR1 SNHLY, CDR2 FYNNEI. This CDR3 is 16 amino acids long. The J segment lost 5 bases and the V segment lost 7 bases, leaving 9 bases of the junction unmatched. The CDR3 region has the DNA TGTGCCAGCACCCCGGGACTAGCGGGGGTCCGCGAGACCCAGTACTTC. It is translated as CASTPGLAGVRETQYF.

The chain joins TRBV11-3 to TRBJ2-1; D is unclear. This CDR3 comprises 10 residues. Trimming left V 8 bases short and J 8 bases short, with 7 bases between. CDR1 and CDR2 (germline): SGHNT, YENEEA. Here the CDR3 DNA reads TGTGCCAGCCATTCATATGAGCAGTTCTTC. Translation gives CASHSYEQFF.

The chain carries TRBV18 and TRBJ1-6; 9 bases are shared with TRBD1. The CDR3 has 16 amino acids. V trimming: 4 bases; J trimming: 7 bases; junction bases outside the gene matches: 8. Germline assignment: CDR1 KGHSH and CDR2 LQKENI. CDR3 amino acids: CASSRLSGQGNSPLHF. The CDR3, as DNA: TGTGCCAGCTCACGACTGTCGGGACAGGGAAATTCACCCCTCCACTTT.

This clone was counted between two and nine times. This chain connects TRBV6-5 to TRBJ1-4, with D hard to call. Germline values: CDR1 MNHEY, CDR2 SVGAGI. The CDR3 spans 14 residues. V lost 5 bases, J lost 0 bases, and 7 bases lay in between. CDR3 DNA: TGTGCCAGCAGTAGAAGCCCAACTAATGAAAAACTGTTTTTT. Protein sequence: CASSRSPTNEKLFF.

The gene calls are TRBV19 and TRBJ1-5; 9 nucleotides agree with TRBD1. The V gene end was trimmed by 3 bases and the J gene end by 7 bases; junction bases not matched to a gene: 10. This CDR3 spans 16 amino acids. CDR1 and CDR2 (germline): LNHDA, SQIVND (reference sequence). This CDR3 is CASSITPGTGNQPQHF. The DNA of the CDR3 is TGTGCCAGTAGTATCACACCCGGGACAGGGAACCAGCCCCAGCATTTT.